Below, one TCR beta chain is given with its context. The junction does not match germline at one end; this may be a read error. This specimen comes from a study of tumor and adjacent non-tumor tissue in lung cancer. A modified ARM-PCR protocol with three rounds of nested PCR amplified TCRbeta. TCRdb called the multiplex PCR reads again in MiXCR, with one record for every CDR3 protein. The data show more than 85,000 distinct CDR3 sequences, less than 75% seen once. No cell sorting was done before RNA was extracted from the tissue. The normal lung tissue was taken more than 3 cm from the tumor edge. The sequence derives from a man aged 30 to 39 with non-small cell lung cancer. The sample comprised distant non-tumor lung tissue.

Written as DNA, the CDR3 is TGTGCCAGCAGCCCTCTCAGGAATCGGGGAAACTCCATATATTTT. This translates into CASSPLRNRGNSIYF. This chain connects TRBV11-2 to TRBJ1-3, with D unresolved. This CDR3 spans 15 amino acids. Germline CDR1 is SGHAT and CDR2 is FQNNGV.